The source of this T cell receptor beta chain is a study of identical twins. The study, taken as a whole, reports: Insertions ran lower in abundant cord blood beta clonotypes, though not in memory repertoires.

A universal primer site came from template switching; cDNA carried unique molecular identifiers. In TCRdb, the 5' RACE reads were re-called with MiXCR into one record per CDR3 protein. The sample lists roughly 720,000 distinct CDR3 sequences; 15% to 20% were seen once. This clonotype came up many times. The antigen is not known. V shed 5 bases and J 0 bases; nucleotides not matched to a gene: 15. The CDR3 is 18 amino acids. Germline assignment: CDR1 SQVTM and CDR2 ANQGSEA. The same sample was also studied in work on T cells expressing NK-cell markers. From that paper: TCR beta repertoires came from sorted CD3+CD56+NKG2C+, CD3+CD56+NKG2C- and CD3+CD56-NKG2C+ T cells. Once again these clonotypes came out on top in the CD3+CD56-NKG2C+ fraction of four donors.

The sequenced sample consisted of PBMCs. This TCR came from a woman aged 18-35 years in good health. V is TRBV29-1 and J is TRBJ2-1; 8 nucleotides line up with TRBD1. This CDR3 reads CSVTLPNGQGSSYNEQFF. CDR3 DNA sequence: TGCAGCGTTACCCTCCCCAACGGACAGGGAAGCTCCTACAATGAGCAGTTCTTC.